There are many counts of the clone carrying this T cell receptor (beta chain). Its antigen is unidentified. The data were obtained in a study of Graves' ophthalmopathy and Graves' hyperthyroidism. Findings and caveats of the study: The model predicted progression of ophthalmopathy with a sensitivity of 60% to 71%, and its specificity was 72.22%.

For repertoire sequencing, the TCR beta CDR3 regions were amplified from RNA transcripts. Second-round multiplex PCR came after a first-round RT-PCR that employed HTBI primers. Each CDR3 protein gets one entry after TCRdb re-called the multiplex PCR reads with MiXCR. The table shows hundreds of thousands of distinct CDR3 sequences, with over 13% occurring only once. CDR3 length equals 15 residues. V lost 3 bases and J lost 3; bases outside the gene matches: 8. CDR1 is SGHVS, CDR2 FQNEAQ, per germline. This chain uses TRBV7-8 with TRBJ2-7; TRBD1 matches at 7 bases. The receptor's source is a woman in her twenties or thirties with Graves' ophthalmopathy. The sequencing sample was made of blood. This chain's CDR3 is CASSFRDRFIYEQYF. The CDR3 DNA is TGTGCCAGCAGCTTCCGGGACAGATTCATCTACGAGCAGTACTTC.